Listed below are T cell receptor beta chains from one sample, sequenced in a study of control samples from healthy donors and cancer patients. Method: immunoSEQ multiplex PCR; TCRdb's copy keeps in-frame clones and lacks some. The sample consists of approximately 94,000 clones, 86% of them appearing once. Sequenced: blood. The receptors stem from a woman aged 45-60 years in good health. Both conserved end residues are part of each CDR3. Not all rows give a size; the values are once, few, many and, for expanded clones, a class.

clone size,V gene,J gene,CDR3 protein
-,TRBV3-1/TRBV3-2,TRBJ1-2,CASSLGTSNYGYTF
-,TRBV6-6,TRBJ2-7,CASIDDGLGNEQYF
-,TRBV3-1/TRBV3-2,TRBJ2-6,CASSQESGTGVTVRPYSGANVLTF
-,TRBV3-1/TRBV3-2,TRBJ2-3,CASSQDRDRRMYTQYF
-,TRBV5-1,TRBJ2-5,CASRKTGSETQYF
few,TRBV4-1,TRBJ1-4,CASSQLFATNEKLFF
-,TRBV7-3,TRBJ2-1,CASSLGQELGEQFF
-,TRBV19,TRBJ1-4,CASTSGTGHEKLFF
-,TRBV19,TRBJ1-2,CASSMGQGAMTF
-,TRBV7-2,TRBJ1-1,CASSPQQGAFTEAFF
-,TRBV12-3/TRBV12-4,TRBJ2-3,CANSLSPLDTQYF
-,TRBV6-4,TRBJ1-6,CASSESGYVSSPLHF
-,TRBV11-3,TRBJ2-7,CASSLDSNRTDYEQYF
once,TRBV28,TRBJ2-7,CASSLSSMWGLAGDPSYEQYF
-,TRBV9,TRBJ1-2,CASSVGGGNYGYTF
-,TRBV2,TRBJ1-3,CASRSDISGNTIYF
-,TRBV9,TRBJ1-1,CASSGTGLNTEAFF
-,TRBV7-9,TRBJ2-2,CASSTRLAGNTGELFF
once,TRBV25-1,TRBJ1-4,CASREWGIGEKLFF
few,TRBV19,TRBJ1-6,CASSPPGQLTRTALHF
-,TRBV6-5,TRBJ1-5,CASSYIFRGEPQHF
-,TRBV18,TRBJ2-7,CASSPRLAGAGEQYF
-,TRBV5-4,TRBJ1-2,CASSLYGGGGGYGYTF
-,TRBV9,TRBJ2-1,CASSPRAGPNEQFF
-,TRBV7-9,TRBJ2-3,CASSPPSGQAAYTQYF